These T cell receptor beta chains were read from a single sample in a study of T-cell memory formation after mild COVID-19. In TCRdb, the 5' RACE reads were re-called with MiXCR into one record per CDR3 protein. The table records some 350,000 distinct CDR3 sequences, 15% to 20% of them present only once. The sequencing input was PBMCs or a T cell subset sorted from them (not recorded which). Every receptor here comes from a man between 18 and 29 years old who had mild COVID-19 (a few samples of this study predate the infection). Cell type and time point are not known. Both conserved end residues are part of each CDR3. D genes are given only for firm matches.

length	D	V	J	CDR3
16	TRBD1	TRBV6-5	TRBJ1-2	CASSYGGQLSFYGYTF
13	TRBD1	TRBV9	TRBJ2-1	CASSFGTGGLQFF
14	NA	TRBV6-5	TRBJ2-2	CASSYKGGAGELFF
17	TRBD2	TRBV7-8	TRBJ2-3	CASSFGLAGGSADTQYF
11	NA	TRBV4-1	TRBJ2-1	CASSQSDVQFF
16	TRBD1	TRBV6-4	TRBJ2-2	CAGEDRGRKSTGELFF
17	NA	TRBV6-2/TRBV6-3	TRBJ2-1	CASSLPPGGGQGYEQFF
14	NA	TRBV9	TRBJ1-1	CASSVGGPLTEAFF
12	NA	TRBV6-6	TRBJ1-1	CASAPQGTEAFF
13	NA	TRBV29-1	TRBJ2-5	CSVDSGAGETQYF
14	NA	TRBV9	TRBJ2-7	CASSGRDGTYEQYF
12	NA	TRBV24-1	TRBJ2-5	CATSDAGETQYF
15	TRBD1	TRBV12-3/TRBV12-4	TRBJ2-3	CANSPPGQATDTQYF
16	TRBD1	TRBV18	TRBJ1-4	CASSPGAGTGDEKLFF
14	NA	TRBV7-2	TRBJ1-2	CASSLEPGPGGYTF
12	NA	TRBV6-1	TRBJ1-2	CASSGRGYGYTF
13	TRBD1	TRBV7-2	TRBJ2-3	CASSLGTGGTQYF
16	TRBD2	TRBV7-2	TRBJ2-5	CASSLVSGGPEETQYF
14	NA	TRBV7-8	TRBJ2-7	CASSLAPSGREQYF
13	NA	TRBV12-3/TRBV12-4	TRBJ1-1	CASSHREGTEAFF
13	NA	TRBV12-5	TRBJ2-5	CASGLWILDTQYF
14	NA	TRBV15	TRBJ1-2	CATSRDGPAYGYTF
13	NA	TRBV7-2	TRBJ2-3	CASSPRVRDTQYF
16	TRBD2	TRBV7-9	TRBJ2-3	CASSLAQRGGTDTQYF
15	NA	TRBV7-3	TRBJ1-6	CASSLVGSHNSPLHF
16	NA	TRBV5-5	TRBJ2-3	CASSLTDSPWADTQYF
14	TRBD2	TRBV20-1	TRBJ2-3	CSAIAGGRGNTQYF
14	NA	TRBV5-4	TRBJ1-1	CASSFATENTEAFF
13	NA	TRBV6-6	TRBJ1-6	CASRVRINSPLHF
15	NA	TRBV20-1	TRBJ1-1	CSAPTYGRLNTEAFF
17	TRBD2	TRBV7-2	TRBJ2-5	CASSFGASGGPVETQYF
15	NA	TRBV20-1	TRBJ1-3	CSARIQESSGNTIYF
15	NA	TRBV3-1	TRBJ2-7	CASSLEAGTAREQYF
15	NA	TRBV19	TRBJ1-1	CASSIGRGAHTEAFF
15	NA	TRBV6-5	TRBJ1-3	CASSYLRGSGNTIYF
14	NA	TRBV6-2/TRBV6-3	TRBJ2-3	CATGGGGAFDTQYF
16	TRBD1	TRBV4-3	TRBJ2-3	CASSQELGTGSRTQYF